These T cell receptor beta chains were read from a single sample in a study of blood T cell repertoires in COVID-19. Only in-frame clones appear in the TCRdb table, and some are missing; sequencing was by immunoSEQ multiplex PCR. The sample shows 300,000 to 400,000 clones, approximately 86% of them seen only once. What was sequenced was peripheral blood. The receptors come from a man aged 25-45 years with COVID-19, enrolled during active disease. CDR3s include the opening cysteine and the closing phenylalanine or tryptophan. The D gene is left open where the match is weak.

J gene | V gene | D gene | CDR3 DNA | CDR3 protein
TRBJ2-2 | TRBV6-2/TRBV6-3 | - | TGTGCCAGCAGTTACCGGATGAGGGGGACCGGGGAGCTGTTTTTT | CASSYRMRGTGELFF
TRBJ2-1 | TRBV19 | - | TGTGCCAGTAGGGATCAGGGGAACAATGAGCAGTTCTTC | CASRDQGNNEQFF
TRBJ2-3 | TRBV5-1 | - | TGCGCCAGCAGCAGACGGACAGTGACAGATACGCAGTATTTT | CASSRRTVTDTQYF
TRBJ2-2 | TRBV7-2 | TRBD2 | TGTGCCAGCACCGGACTAGCGGGAGGTGACGGGGAGCTGTTTTTT | CASTGLAGGDGELFF
TRBJ1-5 | TRBV2 | TRBD1 | TGTGCCAGCAGCGGGACAGGGCAGAATCAGCCCCAGCATTTT | CASSGTGQNQPQHF
TRBJ2-1 | TRBV11-3 | - | TGTGCCAGCAGCTTAATGGCAGGGTCCTACAATGAGCAGTTCTTC | CASSLMAGSYNEQFF
TRBJ2-7 | TRBV6-2/TRBV6-3 | - | TGTGCCAGCAGTCCAGACGGCAGGGTGGCGTTCGAGCAGTACTTC | CASSPDGRVAFEQYF
TRBJ2-7 | TRBV28 | TRBD2 | TGTGCCAGCAGTTTAGTATGGGCGGGAGGAGGAAACGAGCAGTACTTC | CASSLVWAGGGNEQYF
TRBJ2-7 | TRBV15 | - | TGTGCCACCAGCAGAGATATGGGGGCAGGGGAGCAGTACTTC | CATSRDMGAGEQYF
TRBJ1-1 | TRBV5-6 | TRBD1 | TGTGCCAGCAGCCCCGGACAGGGGCGGACTGAAGCTTTCTTT | CASSPGQGRTEAFF
TRBJ2-2 | TRBV15 | - | TGTGCCACCAGCAGCGTCAGACAGCTCACCTCGAACACCGGGGAGCTGTTTTTT | CATSSVRQLTSNTGELFF
TRBJ2-3 | TRBV29-1 | - | TGCAGCGTTGACGTATTAGACACAGGGCCTTACCTGTATTTT | CSVDVLDTGPYLYF
TRBJ2-3 | TRBV20-1 | TRBD1 | TGCAGTGCGGTGACAGGGGATACGCAGTATTTT | CSAVTGDTQYF
TRBJ2-2 | TRBV27 | TRBD2 | TGTGCCAGCAGTTTTATCGGACTAGCGGGAGTGAACACCGGGGAGCTGTTTTTT | CASSFIGLAGVNTGELFF